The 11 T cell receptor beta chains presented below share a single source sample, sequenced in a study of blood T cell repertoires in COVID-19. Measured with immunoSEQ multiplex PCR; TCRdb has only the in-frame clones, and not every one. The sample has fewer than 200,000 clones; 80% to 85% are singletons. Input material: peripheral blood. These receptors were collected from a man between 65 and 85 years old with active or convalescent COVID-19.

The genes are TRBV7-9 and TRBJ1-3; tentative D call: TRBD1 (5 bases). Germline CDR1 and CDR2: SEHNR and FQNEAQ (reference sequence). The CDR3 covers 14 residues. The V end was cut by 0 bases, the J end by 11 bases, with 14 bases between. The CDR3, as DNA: TGTGCCAGCAGCTTAGCGGCGGCTCAGGGCTCCATATATTTT. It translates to CASSLAAAQGSIYF.

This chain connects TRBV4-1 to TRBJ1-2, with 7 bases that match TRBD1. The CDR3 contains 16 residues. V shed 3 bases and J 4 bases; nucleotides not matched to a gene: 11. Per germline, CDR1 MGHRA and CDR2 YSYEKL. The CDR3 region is CASSHTDRVGAYGYTF. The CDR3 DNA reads TGCGCCAGCAGCCACACTGACAGGGTCGGCGCCTATGGCTACACCTTC.

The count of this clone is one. The CDR3 coding sequence is TGTGCCAGCAGCTTACAGTCCTACGAGCAGTACTTC. Amino acid sequence: CASSLQSYEQYF. The rearrangement uses TRBV5-5 and TRBJ2-7; unclear D gene. V was cut by 2 bases and J by 1 base, with 4 bases left in between. Germline CDR1 and CDR2: SGHKS and YYEKEE (reference sequence). The CDR3 length is 12 residues.

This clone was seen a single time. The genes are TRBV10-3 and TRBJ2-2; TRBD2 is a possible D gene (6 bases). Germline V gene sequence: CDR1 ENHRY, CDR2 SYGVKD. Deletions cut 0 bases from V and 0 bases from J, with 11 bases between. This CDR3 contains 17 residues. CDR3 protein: CAISESAGMSNTGELFF. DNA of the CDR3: TGTGCCATCAGTGAGTCGGCGGGGATGTCGAACACCGGGGAGCTGTTTTTT.

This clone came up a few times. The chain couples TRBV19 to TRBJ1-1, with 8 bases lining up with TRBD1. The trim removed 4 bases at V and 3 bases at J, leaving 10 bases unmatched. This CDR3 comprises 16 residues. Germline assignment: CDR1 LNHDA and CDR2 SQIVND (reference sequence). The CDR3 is CASSRQGIRFDTEAFF. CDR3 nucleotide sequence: TGTGCCAGTAGTAGACAGGGGATAAGGTTCGACACTGAAGCTTTCTTT.

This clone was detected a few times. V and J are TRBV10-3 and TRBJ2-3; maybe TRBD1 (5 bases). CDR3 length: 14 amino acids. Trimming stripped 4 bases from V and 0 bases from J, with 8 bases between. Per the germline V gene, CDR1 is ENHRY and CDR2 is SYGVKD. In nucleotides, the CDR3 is TGTGCCATCAGTGGACAGCTCAGCACAGATACGCAGTATTTT. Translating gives CAISGQLSTDTQYF.

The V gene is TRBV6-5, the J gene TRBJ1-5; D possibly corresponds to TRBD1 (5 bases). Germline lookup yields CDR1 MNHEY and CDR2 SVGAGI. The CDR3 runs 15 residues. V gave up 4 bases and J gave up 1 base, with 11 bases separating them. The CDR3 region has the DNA TGTGCCAGCAGTTCCACTCCAGGGAGCAATCAGCCCCAGCATTTT. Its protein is CASSSTPGSNQPQHF.

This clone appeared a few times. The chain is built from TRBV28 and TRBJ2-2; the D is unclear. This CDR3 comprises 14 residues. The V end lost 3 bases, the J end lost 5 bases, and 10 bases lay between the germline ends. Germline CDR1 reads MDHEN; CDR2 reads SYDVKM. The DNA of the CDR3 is TGTGCCAGCAGTTTCCCCCCCGGGACCGGGGAGCTGTTTTTT. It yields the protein CASSFPPGTGELFF.

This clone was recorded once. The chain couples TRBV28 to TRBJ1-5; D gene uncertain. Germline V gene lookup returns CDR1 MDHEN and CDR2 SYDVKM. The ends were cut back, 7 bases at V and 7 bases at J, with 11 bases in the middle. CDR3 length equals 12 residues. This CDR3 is CASTLGVQPQHF. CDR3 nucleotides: TGTGCCAGCACCCTCGGGGTCCAGCCCCAGCATTTT. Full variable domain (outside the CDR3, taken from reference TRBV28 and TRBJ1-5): DVKVTQSSRYLVKRTGEKVFLECVQDMDHENMFWYRQDPGLGLRLIYFSYDVKMKEKGDIPEGYSVSREKKERFSLILESASTNQTSMYLCASTLGVQPQHFGDGTRLSIL.

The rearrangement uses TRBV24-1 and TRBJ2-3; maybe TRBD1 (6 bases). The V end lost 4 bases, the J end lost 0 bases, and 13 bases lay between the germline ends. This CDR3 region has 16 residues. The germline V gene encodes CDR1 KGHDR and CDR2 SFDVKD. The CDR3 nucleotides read TGTGCCACCAGTGACCCGCGGACAGTTAGCACAGATACGCAGTATTTT. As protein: CATSDPRTVSTDTQYF.

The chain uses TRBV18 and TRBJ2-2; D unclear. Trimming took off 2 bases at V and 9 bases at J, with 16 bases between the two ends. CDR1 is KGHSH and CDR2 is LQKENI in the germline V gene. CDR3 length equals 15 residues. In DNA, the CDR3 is TGTGCCAGCTCACCAATTTGGCAGGATTATCGGGAGCTGTTTTTT. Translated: CASSPIWQDYRELFF.